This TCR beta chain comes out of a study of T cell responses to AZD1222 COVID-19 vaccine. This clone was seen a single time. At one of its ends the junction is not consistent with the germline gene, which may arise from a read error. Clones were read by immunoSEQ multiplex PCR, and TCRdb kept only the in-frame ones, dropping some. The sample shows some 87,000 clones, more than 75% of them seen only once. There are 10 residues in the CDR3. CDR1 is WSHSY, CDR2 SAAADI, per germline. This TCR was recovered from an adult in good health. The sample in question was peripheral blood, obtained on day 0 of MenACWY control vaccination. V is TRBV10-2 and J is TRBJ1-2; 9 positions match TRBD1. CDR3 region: CARGGTGYAF. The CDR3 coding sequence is TGCGCCAGGGGGGGGACAGGGTATGCCTTC.